What follows are 25 T cell receptor beta chains derived from one specimen sequenced in a study of T cell changes during pregnancy in multiple sclerosis. The table came from immunoSEQ multiplex PCR; TCRdb's copy has only in-frame clones and leaves some out. The table has 50,000 to 55,000 clones, approximately 91% seen once. Here the sequenced sample was CD4+ T cells from peripheral blood mononuclear cells, taken in the third trimester of pregnancy. The receptors originated from a female donor with multiple sclerosis, enrolled in a pregnancy study.

V gene TRBV7-8 combines with J gene TRBJ2-1, with D possibly being TRBD1 (6 bases). Germline V gene sequence: CDR1 SGHVS, CDR2 FQNEAQ. The V and J ends lost 5 bases and 6 bases respectively, with 20 bases between them. This CDR3 has 16 amino acids. The CDR3 DNA sequence: TGTGCCAGCAGCCTCTATGGCTCGCGAGGGGGCAATGAGCAGTTCTTC. This gives the protein CASSLYGSRGGNEQFF.

This clone was seen just once. V usage is TRBV27 and J usage is TRBJ2-7; 7 bases agree with TRBD2. Germline values: CDR1 MNHEY, CDR2 SMNVEV (reference sequence). J gave up 2 bases and V 7 bases, and 8 bases lay outside the gene matches. CDR3 size: 14 residues. The CDR3 here is CASKTGGGTYEQYF. CDR3 nucleotides: TGTGCCAGCAAAACGGGCGGGGGAACCTACGAGCAGTACTTC.

The V call is TRBV5-4, the J call TRBJ1-2, with D possibly being TRBD1 (5 bases). The V end lost 2 bases, the J end lost 0 bases, and 8 bases lay between the germline ends. This CDR3 spans 14 amino acids. CDR1 and CDR2 (germline): SGHNT, YYREEE (reference sequence). CDR3 nucleotides: TGTGCCAGCAGCTTCGACAGACCTAACTATGGCTACACCTTC. This sequence encodes CASSFDRPNYGYTF.

V gene TRBV10-3 combines with J gene TRBJ2-1; 11 bases match TRBD2. V was clipped by 11 bases and J by 5 bases; unmatched bases: 17. The germline V gene has CDR1 ENHRY and CDR2 SYGVKD. The CDR3 consists of 17 residues. The CDR3 here is CAATGTSGDTFHNEQFF. The CDR3 bases are TGTGCCGCCACCGGGACTAGCGGAGACACCTTCCACAATGAGCAGTTCTTC.

This rearrangement joins TRBV5-6 to TRBJ1-3; no reliable D call. V was shortened by 3 bases and J by 0 bases, with 16 bases between the two germline ends. CDR1 SGHDT and CDR2 YYEEEE come from the germline V gene. There are 17 residues in the CDR3. Written as DNA, the CDR3 is TGTGCCAGCAGCTCGGATCCTAGGTTTGGCTCTGGAAACACCATATATTTT. Amino acids: CASSSDPRFGSGNTIYF.

The V and J genes are TRBV19 and TRBJ1-2; D possibly corresponds to TRBD1 (6 bases). V was cut by 7 bases and J by 8 bases, with 20 bases left in between. The CDR3 runs 14 residues. Germline-derived CDR1 and CDR2 are LNHDA and SQIVND (reference sequence). Here the CDR3 reads CASTLLGTRPGYTF. In nucleotides, the CDR3 is TGTGCCAGTACCCTCCTAGGGACACGCCCCGGCTACACCTTC. Looking up the rest from reference TRBV19 and TRBJ1-2 gives the full variable domain: DGGITQSPKYLFRKEGQNVTLSCEQNLNHDAMYWYRQDPGQGLRLIYYSQIVNDFQKGDIAEGYSVSREKKESFPLTVTSAQKNPTAFYLCASTLLGTRPGYTFGSGTRLTVV.

In its sample, this clone was seen once. The chain recombines TRBV19 with TRBJ1-6; 8 nucleotides line up with TRBD1. Unmatched junction bases numbered 10, after V lost 4 bases and J lost 8 bases. The germline V gene has CDR1 LNHDA and CDR2 SQIVND (reference sequence). The CDR3 is made up of 16 amino acids. In nucleotides, the CDR3 is TGTGCCAGTAGTACCTTACGGACAGGGATTTATTCACCCCTCCACTTT. It yields the protein CASSTLRTGIYSPLHF.

The CDR3: CATSRALGNYGYTF. CDR3 DNA sequence: TGTGCCACCAGCAGAGCATTGGGCAACTATGGCTACACCTTC. This chain links TRBV15 with TRBJ1-2; D gene uncertain. Trimming shortened V by 1 base and J by 2 bases, and 8 bases separated the two germline ends. The CDR3 sequence is 14 residues long. Germline CDR1 and CDR2: LNHNV and YYDKDF (reference sequence).

A single count supports this clone. The chain links TRBV7-8 to TRBJ2-3; possibly TRBD2 for D (5 bases). Trimming pared 1 base from V and 0 bases from J, leaving 17 bases between. This CDR3 is built from 18 residues. Germline CDR1 SGHVS, CDR2 FQNEAQ. The CDR3 coding sequence is TGTGCCAGCAGCTTAGGTCGCACGCGGACTGCTAGCACAGATACGCAGTATTTT. Translation gives CASSLGRTRTASTDTQYF. Together with reference TRBV7-8 and TRBJ2-3, the CDR3 gives the full variable domain: GAGVSQSPRYKVAKRGQDVALRCDPISGHVSLFWYQQALGQGPEFLTYFQNEAQLDKSGLPSDRFFAERPEGSVSTLKIQRTQQEDSAVYLCASSLGRTRTASTDTQYFGPGTRLTVL.

The chain carries TRBV25-1 and TRBJ2-1, with 7 bases aligning to TRBD1. J gave up 6 bases and V 7 bases, and 3 bases lay outside the gene matches. This CDR3 spans 12 amino acids. The germline V gene encodes CDR1 MGHDK and CDR2 SYGVNS. The DNA of the CDR3 is TGTGCCAGCATAGGGGGCCTCAATGAGCAGTTCTTC. Its protein product is CASIGGLNEQFF.

This clone was seen just once. The rearrangement links TRBV11-3 to TRBJ2-2; possible D gene TRBD2, 6 bases. V was cut by 4 bases and J by 3 bases, with 9 bases left in between. This CDR3 comprises 14 residues. Germline V gives CDR1 SGHNT, CDR2 YENEEA. The CDR3 protein is CASSSGLDTGELFF. As DNA, the CDR3 is TGTGCCAGCAGCTCGGGACTTGACACCGGGGAGCTGTTTTTT.

This chain uses TRBV6-1 with TRBJ1-4; D ambiguous. Germline V CDR1 and CDR2: MNHNS, SASEGT. The CDR3 spans 12 residues. V lost 6 bases to trimming and J lost 8 bases, with 10 bases between them. In DNA form, the CDR3 reads TGTGCCAGCAGCTTGGGCCGGGAAAAACTGTTTTTT. Its protein is CASSLGREKLFF.

J is TRBJ1-1 and V is TRBV5-1; no clear D. Trimming pared 0 bases from V and 1 base from J, leaving 13 bases between. The CDR3 consists of 16 residues. Germline CDR1 and CDR2: SGHRS and YFSETQ. CDR3 bases: TGCGCCAGCAGCTTGGTTGCCCCCGCGAAGAACACTGAAGCTTTCTTT. This translates into CASSLVAPAKNTEAFF.

The chain combines TRBV30 with TRBJ1-3, with a tentative D call TRBD1 (5 bases). V was pared by 5 bases and J by 0 bases, with 14 bases between. Germline V lookup: CDR1 GTSNPN, CDR2 SVGIG (reference sequence). There are 15 residues in the CDR3. CDR3 bases: TGTGCCTGGGCCCCGGACACCCTCTCTGGAAACACCATATATTTT. Translation: CAWAPDTLSGNTIYF.

This clone has just one count. The V and J genes are TRBV20-1 and TRBJ2-7; D is undetermined. Trimming shortened V by 6 bases and J by 5 bases, and 11 bases separated the two germline ends. The CDR3 runs 11 residues. Germline CDR1 and CDR2: DFQATT and SNEGSKA (reference sequence). The CDR3 nucleotides are TGCAGTGCCGAAGTCCGGGACGAGCAGTACTTC. Its translation: CSAEVRDEQYF.

The chain combines TRBV2 with TRBJ2-2, with 8 bases fitting TRBD2. This CDR3 comprises 16 residues. The germline gives CDR1 SNHLY, CDR2 FYNNEI. Losses at the gene ends were 5 bases for V and 5 bases for J; bases not matched to a gene: 10. The CDR3 loop reads CASSFIAGLTTGELFF. The CDR3 DNA is TGTGCCAGCAGTTTCATAGCGGGGTTGACGACCGGGGAGCTGTTTTTT.

This rearrangement joins TRBV10-2 to TRBJ1-3; a weak D match, TRBD1 (6 bases). V was cut by 4 bases and J by 0 bases, with 10 bases left in between. Germline V gene sequence: CDR1 WSHSY, CDR2 SAAADI. The CDR3 has 15 amino acids. The CDR3 DNA sequence: TGCGCCAGCAGTGTGCGAGGGGGCTCTGGAAACACCATATATTTT. Protein: CASSVRGGSGNTIYF.

The gene calls are TRBV5-4 and TRBJ1-5, with TRBD1 as a possible D gene (5 bases). CDR1 SGHNT and CDR2 YYREEE come from the germline V gene (reference sequence). The V gene lost 1 base and the J gene lost 4 bases, with 6 bases spanning the gap. The CDR3 consists of 13 residues. As DNA, the CDR3 is TGTGCCAGCAGCTTGAAGGGGAATCAGCCCCAGCATTTT. Amino acids: CASSLKGNQPQHF.

The chain joins TRBV6-5 to TRBJ1-2; 9 positions match TRBD1. The germline CDR1 and CDR2 sequences are MNHEY and SVGAGI. J gave up 4 bases and V 5 bases, and 8 bases lay outside the gene matches. The CDR3 extends over 15 amino acids. In DNA form, the CDR3 reads TGTGCCAGCAGTCCACAGGGGGCGCTCCCCTATGGCTACACCTTC. As protein: CASSPQGALPYGYTF.

This chain uses TRBV27 with TRBJ1-5; D perhaps matches TRBD1 (5 bases). Germline V gene lookup returns CDR1 MNHEY and CDR2 SMNVEV (reference sequence). V lost 5 bases and J 3 bases, leaving 14 bases between the germline ends. CDR3 length: 15 residues. CDR3 sequence: CASSVDTGFNQPQHF. DNA of the CDR3: TGTGCCAGCAGTGTAGATACAGGTTTCAATCAGCCCCAGCATTTT.

V is TRBV2 and J is TRBJ2-3, with 12 bases lining up with TRBD1. V lost 3 bases and J lost 5; bases outside the gene matches: 3. CDR3 length: 15 amino acids. CDR1 SNHLY and CDR2 FYNNEI come from the germline V gene. The CDR3 region has the DNA TGTGCCAGCAGTGAGGGACAGGGGGCAGGAGATACGCAGTATTTT. Amino acids: CASSEGQGAGDTQYF.

The chain carries TRBV14 and TRBJ2-7; 7 bases map to TRBD1. Unmatched junction bases numbered 2, after V lost 3 bases and J lost 6 bases. Germline V gene lookup returns CDR1 SGHDN and CDR2 FVKESK. This CDR3 is built from 12 residues. This chain's CDR3 is CASSQTGREQYF. Written as DNA, the CDR3 is TGTGCCAGCAGCCAGACAGGGCGCGAGCAGTACTTC. Variable domain in full (rest from reference TRBV14 and TRBJ2-7): EAGVTQFPSHSVIEKGQTVTLRCDPISGHDNLYWYRRVMGKEIKFLLHFVKESKQDESGMPNNRFLAERTGGTYSTLKVQPAELEDSGVYFCASSQTGREQYFGPGTRLTVT.

The chain uses TRBV7-3 and TRBJ2-7; weak D call: TRBD1 (6 bases). CDR1 and CDR2 from the germline V gene are SGHTA and FQGTGA. V was trimmed by 5 bases and J by 2 bases, leaving 13 bases between them. The CDR3 is made up of 14 amino acids. CDR3 nucleotide sequence: TGTGCCAGCAGCCCCAGGGGAGCAGCCTACGAGCAGTACTTC. It is translated as CASSPRGAAYEQYF.

The chain uses TRBV7-3 and TRBJ2-3; D may be TRBD2 (5 bases). V was shortened by 4 bases and J by 1 base, with 12 bases between the two germline ends. Germline V gene lookup returns CDR1 SGHTA and CDR2 FQGTGA. The CDR3 runs 15 residues. This CDR3 is CASSSRPGGTDTQYF. CDR3 sequence (DNA): TGTGCCAGCAGCTCGCGACCCGGGGGCACAGATACGCAGTATTTT.

The chain recombines TRBV4-1 with TRBJ2-1; 8 positions match TRBD1. This CDR3 is built from 15 residues. With 3 bases clipped from V and 8 bases from J, the junction kept 9 bases outside the gene matches. From germline, CDR1 is MGHRA and CDR2 YSYEKL. This CDR3 is CASSHRGTGVYEQFF. The CDR3 region has the DNA TGCGCCAGCAGCCATCGCGGGACAGGAGTATATGAGCAGTTCTTC.